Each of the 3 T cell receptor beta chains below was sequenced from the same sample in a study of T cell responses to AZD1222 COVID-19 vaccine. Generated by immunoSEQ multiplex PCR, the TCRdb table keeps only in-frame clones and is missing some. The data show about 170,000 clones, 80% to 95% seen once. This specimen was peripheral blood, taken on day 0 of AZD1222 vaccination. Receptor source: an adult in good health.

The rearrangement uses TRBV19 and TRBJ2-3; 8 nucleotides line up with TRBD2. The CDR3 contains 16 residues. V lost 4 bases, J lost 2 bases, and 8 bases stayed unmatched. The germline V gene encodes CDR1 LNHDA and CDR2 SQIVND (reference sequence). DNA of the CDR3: TGTGCCAGTAGTACGGAGGTAGCGGGATACACAGATACGCAGTATTTT. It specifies CASSTEVAGYTDTQYF.

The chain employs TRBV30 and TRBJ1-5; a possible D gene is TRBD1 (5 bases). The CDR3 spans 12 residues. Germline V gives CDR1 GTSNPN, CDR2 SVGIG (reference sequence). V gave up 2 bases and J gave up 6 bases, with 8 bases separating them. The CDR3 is CAWSTQGQPQHF. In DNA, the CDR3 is TGTGCCTGGAGTACCCAGGGTCAGCCCCAGCATTTT.

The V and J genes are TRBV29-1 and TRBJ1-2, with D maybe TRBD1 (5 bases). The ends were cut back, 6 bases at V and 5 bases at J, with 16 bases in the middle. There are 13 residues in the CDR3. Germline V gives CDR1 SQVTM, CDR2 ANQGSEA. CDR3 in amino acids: CSVPGGREYGYTF. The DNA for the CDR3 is TGCAGCGTGCCCGGGGGGAGGGAGTATGGCTACACCTTC. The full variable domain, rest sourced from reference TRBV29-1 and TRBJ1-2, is SAVISQKPSRDICQRGTSLTIQCQVDSQVTMMFWYRQQPGQSLTLIATANQGSEATYESGFVIDKFPISRPNLTFSTLTVSNMSPEDSSIYLCSVPGGREYGYTFGSGTRLTVV.